This T cell receptor beta chain was captured in a study of CD8+ T cells in alopecia areata. RNA was isolated and reverse transcribed to cDNA, the sequencing template. The assay was immunoSEQ multiplex PCR, and TCRdb's table has in-frame clones only and misses some. The sample has some 110,000 clones, 55% to 70% seen once. With respect to this clone: Its antigen is as yet unknown.

Germline V gives CDR1 SEHNR, CDR2 FQNEAQ (reference sequence). The ends were cut back, 0 bases at V and 0 bases at J, with 5 bases in the middle. The CDR3 has 14 residues. Study-wide results and limits: Lesional scalp, especially alopecia totalis/universalis, showed higher clonality than normal scalp. Normal skin's resident alphabeta T cells are also sequenced in scalp samples.

What was sequenced was CD4+ T cells sorted from blood. This chain links TRBV7-9 with TRBJ2-5, with a possible D match to TRBD1 (5 bases). The TCR sequence derives from a human donor in good health. CDR3 protein: CASSLARDQETQYF. CDR3 coding DNA: TGTGCCAGCAGCTTAGCCAGGGACCAAGAGACCCAGTACTTC.